This T cell receptor beta chain is from a study of CD8+CD57+ T cells in acquired aplastic anemia (dated by TCRdb to 2017 to 2018). Looking at the study overall: DNA extracted from sorted CD4+ and CD8+ cells had a mean of roughly 3.3 ug, with a range of roughly 0.2 to 27.4 ug. Healthy donor samples averaged about 9.8 million reads for CD4+ and roughly 11 million for CD8+ cells.

This clonotype was found many times. This receptor's antigen is unknown. No qualities accompany the bases; no much larger clone lies one base away. Profiling of TCR beta VDJ combinations and CDR3 sequences used genomic DNA as the template. TCR repertoire sequencing was run on an Illumina HiSeq 2000. In the paper's pipeline: TRBV/TRBJ rearrangement plots, CDR3 size and DJ length profiles, and Simpson's diversity index were used to assess repertoires. The most abundant DNA sequence in the deep sequencing data was defined as the immunodominant clone. CDR3 amino acid sequences were screened for sharing across subjects and compared with published repertoires and the VDJdb database. Using fastp at Q25 and MiXCR, TCRdb reprocessed the public reads and kept productive beta chains. Duplicate CDR3 protein sequences are folded into a single record with the most common DNA and genes. TCRdb assigned the V and J calls; the authors' analysis was not used. This sample comprises roughly 58,000 distinct CDR3 sequences, around 55% of them detected only once. Of the sample, 2.5% falls within the top ten clones.

Per the germline V gene, MNHNS is the CDR1 and SASEGT is the CDR2. The cysteine opens and the phenylalanine closes a CDR3 of 15 amino acids. Only CDR3 DNA remains: 45 bases, in frame from the first base. V was cut back by 6 bases and J by 4 bases, leaving a gap of 18 bases between them. TCR repertoires of sorted CD4+ and CD8+ blood T cells from severe aplastic anemia patients and healthy subjects were deep-sequenced in the study. Ficoll-Paque density gradient centrifugation was used to isolate peripheral blood mononuclear cells. CD4+ and CD8+ T cells were sorted by FACS or magnetic beads before DNA extraction. The paper as a whole reports these results and caveats: Approximately 31 CD8+ CDR3 sequences were found in both patients and controls but appeared to be highly expressed in patients and within the immunodominant clones of the patients. No significant difference in CD8+ Simpson's diversity was found between patients and healthy controls (P=0.060).

Sample: sorted CD4+, CD8+, or CD8+CD57+ T cells (not recorded which) from PBMCs. This TCR came from a human donor in good health, serving as a control. The chain employs TRBV6-1 and TRBJ1-2; no confident D gene assignment can be made. DNA sequence: TGTGCCAGCAGCCCAGACAAGGCACAGATCTATGGCTACACCTTC. Its amino acids are CASSPDKAQIYGYTF.